The clone carrying this T cell receptor (beta chain) has at least ten counts. Stored at -80 C, 2 million PBMCs were the source of the unsorted libraries. MiXCR was run by TCRdb on the 5' RACE reads, yielding one entry per CDR3 protein. The repertoire includes 65,000 to 85,000 distinct CDR3 sequences, roughly 3% of them detected once, and 4% to 6.5% sits in the top ten. The entry originates in a study of neurological immune-mediated disorders. This CDR3 comprises 13 residues. Germline V CDR1 and CDR2: MNHNS, SASEGT. The ends lost 6 bases at V and 6 bases at J; junction bases unmatched: 4. The chain combines TRBV6-1 with TRBJ2-4; TRBD1 aligns across 8 bases. Sequencing used PBMCs. The sequence was obtained from a woman between 50 and 59 years old with multiple sclerosis. The DNA for the CDR3 is TGTGCCAGCAGGGGGGACAGGTTAAACATTCAGTACTTC. Protein: CASRGDRLNIQYF.